These 10 T cell receptor beta chains were sequenced from one sample in a study of naive and memory T cell subsets. Four PCR rounds used nested alpha and beta constant region primers plus the SP2 primer. TCRdb reprocessed the UMI-ligation and nested PCR reads with MiXCR, giving one entry per CDR3 protein. The data show roughly 36,000 distinct CDR3 sequences, 9.5% to 12% seen once. Treatment here: skin biopsy from PPD injection site in Mantoux-positive individual. TCR cDNA received a 3' ligated oligonucleotide that carried a UMI. The input for sequencing was skin, taken from a tuberculin skin test site. The receptors were gathered from an adult in good health.

This clonotype was seen at least ten times. The chain uses TRBV7-3 and TRBJ1-1, with a weak D call TRBD1 (5 bases). Germline values: CDR1 SGHTA, CDR2 FQGTGA. V was trimmed by 3 bases and J by 6 bases, leaving 11 bases between them. The CDR3 totals 13 residues. CDR3: CASSFGRAAEAFF. In DNA form, the CDR3 reads TGTGCCAGCAGCTTTGGCAGGGCGGCTGAAGCTTTCTTT.

J is TRBJ2-3 and V is TRBV15; possible D gene TRBD1, 5 bases. Germline CDR1 and CDR2: LNHNV and YYDKDF (reference sequence). This CDR3 contains 16 residues. V was clipped by 3 bases and J by 0 bases, with 13 bases between them. CDR3 sequence reads: CATSRTDRASTDTQYF. The CDR3 coding sequence is TGTGCCACCAGCAGGACAGACAGAGCTAGCACAGATACGCAGTATTTT.

This clonotype showed up many times. The chain carries TRBV7-9 and TRBJ2-2; tentative D call: TRBD1 (5 bases). Between the trimmed V and J ends, which lost 3 bases and 5 bases, there was a span of 10 bases. The germline V gene encodes CDR1 SEHNR and CDR2 FQNEAQ (reference sequence). The CDR3 has 14 amino acids. For the CDR3, the DNA is TGTGCCAGCAGCTTTAGTAAGGGGACCGGGGAGCTGTTTTTT. This gives the protein CASSFSKGTGELFF.

This clonotype was observed many times. This sequence joins TRBV20-1 and TRBJ1-1; 7 nucleotides match TRBD1. The V segment lost 3 bases and the J segment 5 bases; nucleotides outside the gene matches: 12. Germline lookup yields CDR1 DFQATT and CDR2 SNEGSKA (reference sequence). The CDR3 consists of 15 residues. CDR3 nucleotide sequence: TGCAGTGCTAGCCTCCCGAGGACAGGAAGGACTGAAGCTTTCTTT. As protein: CSASLPRTGRTEAFF.

This clonotype showed up many times. V usage is TRBV28 and J usage is TRBJ1-5; a possible D gene is TRBD1 (6 bases). Germline CDR1 MDHEN, CDR2 SYDVKM. V gave up 6 bases and J gave up 0 bases, with 18 bases separating them. The CDR3 covers 17 residues. CDR3 nucleotides: TGTGCCAGCAGACCTCACGGACAGTTATATAGCAATCAGCCCCAGCATTTT. This sequence encodes CASRPHGQLYSNQPQHF. Supplemented by reference TRBV28 and TRBJ1-5, the full variable domain reads DVKVTQSSRYLVKRTGEKVFLECVQDMDHENMFWYRQDPGLGLRLIYFSYDVKMKEKGDIPEGYSVSREKKERFSLILESASTNQTSMYLCASRPHGQLYSNQPQHFGDGTRLSIL.

This clonotype has a count of ten or more. The CDR3 sequence is CSVLPQGSSYEQYF. The CDR3 bases are TGCAGCGTCCTCCCGCAGGGGAGCTCCTACGAGCAGTACTTC. This chain joins TRBV29-1 and TRBJ2-7; D may be TRBD1 (6 bases). Trimming stripped 6 bases from V and 0 bases from J, with 15 bases between. Germline V CDR1 and CDR2: SQVTM, ANQGSEA. The CDR3 consists of 14 residues.

This clonotype was found many times. The V call is TRBV29-1, the J call TRBJ2-3; D not resolved. The CDR3 spans 11 residues. Germline V gives CDR1 SQVTM, CDR2 ANQGSEA. V dropped 3 bases and J dropped 7 bases, with 8 bases sitting between them. The DNA for the CDR3 is TGCAGCGTTGAGGGTGCTAATACGCAGTATTTT. Its protein is CSVEGANTQYF.

Only a few counts were recorded for this clonotype. The V and J genes are TRBV5-1 and TRBJ1-4; 11 bases are shared with TRBD1. Per the germline V gene, CDR1 is SGHRS and CDR2 is YFSETQ. Unmatched junction bases numbered 8, after V lost 7 bases and J lost 6 bases. CDR3 size: 15 residues. CDR3 sequence (DNA): TGCGCCAGCGGCCCCTCGGGACAGGGGGATGAAAAACTGTTTTTT. It codes for CASGPSGQGDEKLFF.

V usage is TRBV7-2 and J usage is TRBJ1-5, with D hard to call. Between the trimmed V and J ends, which lost 10 bases and 6 bases, there was a span of 19 bases. Germline CDR1 reads SGHTA; CDR2 reads FQGNSA. This CDR3 contains 14 residues. CDR3 nucleotides: TGTGCCACTAAAGAGTCGGGTGGAGGTCAGCCCCAGCATTTT. The encoded protein is CATKESGGGQPQHF.

There are many counts of this clonotype. The junction differs from germline at one of its ends, possibly a read error. This chain connects TRBV7-7 to TRBJ2-5; 8 bases fit TRBD1. This CDR3 has 13 amino acids. Germline V gene sequence: CDR1 SSHAT, CDR2 FNYEAQ (reference sequence). CDR3 coding DNA: TGTGCTAGCAGGATGACAGGGGTAGAGACCCAGTACTTC. Translated, it gives CASRMTGVETQYF.